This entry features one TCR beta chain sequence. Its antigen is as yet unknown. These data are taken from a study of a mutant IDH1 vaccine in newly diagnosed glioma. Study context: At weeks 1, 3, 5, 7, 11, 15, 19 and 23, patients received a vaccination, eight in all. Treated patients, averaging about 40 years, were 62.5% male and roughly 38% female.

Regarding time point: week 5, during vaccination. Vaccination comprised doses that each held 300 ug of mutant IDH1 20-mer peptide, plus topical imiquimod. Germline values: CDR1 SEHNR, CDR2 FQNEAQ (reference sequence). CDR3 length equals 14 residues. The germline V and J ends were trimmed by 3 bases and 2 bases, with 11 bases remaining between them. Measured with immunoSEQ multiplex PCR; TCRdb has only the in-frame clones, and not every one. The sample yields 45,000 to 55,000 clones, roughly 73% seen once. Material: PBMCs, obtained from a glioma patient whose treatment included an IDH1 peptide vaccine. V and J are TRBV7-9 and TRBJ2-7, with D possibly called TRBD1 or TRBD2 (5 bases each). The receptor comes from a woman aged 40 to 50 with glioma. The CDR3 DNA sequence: TGTGCCAGCAGCTTCGGGACGGGAACCTACGAGCAGTACTTC. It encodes CASSFGTGTYEQYF.